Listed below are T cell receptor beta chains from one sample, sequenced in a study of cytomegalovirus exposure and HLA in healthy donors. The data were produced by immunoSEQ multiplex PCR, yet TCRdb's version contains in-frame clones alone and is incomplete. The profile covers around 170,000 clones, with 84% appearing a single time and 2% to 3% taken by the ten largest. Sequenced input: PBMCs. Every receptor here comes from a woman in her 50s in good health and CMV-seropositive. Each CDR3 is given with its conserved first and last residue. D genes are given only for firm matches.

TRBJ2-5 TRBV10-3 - CAISGQGGEETQYF
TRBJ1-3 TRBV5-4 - CASSLTGSNTIYF
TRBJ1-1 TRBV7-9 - CASSSSPAGNTEAFF
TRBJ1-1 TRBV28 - CASRRGYEAFF
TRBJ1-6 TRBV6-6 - CASRTGNSPLHF
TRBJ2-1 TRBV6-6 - CACGVSSYNEQFF
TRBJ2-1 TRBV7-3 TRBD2 CASSLIGTSGEQFF
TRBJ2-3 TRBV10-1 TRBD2 CASSDRGVTDTQYF
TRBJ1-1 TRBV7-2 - CASSLESHTNTEAFF
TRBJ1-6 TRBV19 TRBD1 CASIETGSNSPLHF
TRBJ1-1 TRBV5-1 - CASSWEGGDTEAFF
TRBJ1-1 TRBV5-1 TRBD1 CASSSQGQGNTEAFF
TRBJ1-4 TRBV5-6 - CASSKEGSGEKLFF
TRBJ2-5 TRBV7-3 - CASSLQGVETQYF
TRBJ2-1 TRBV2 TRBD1 CASSDFGQGGSYNEQFF
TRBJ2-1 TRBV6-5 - CASSYRGNEQFF
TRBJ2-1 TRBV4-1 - CASSQVLAVYNEQFF
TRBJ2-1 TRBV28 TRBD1 CASSLVGQGYNEQFF
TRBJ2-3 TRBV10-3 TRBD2 CAISESRLAGGPDTQYF
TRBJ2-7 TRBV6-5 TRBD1 CASRRDRGLNEQYF
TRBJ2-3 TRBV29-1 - CSVGELVSTDTQYF
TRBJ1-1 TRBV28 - CASTQSRGMAEAFF
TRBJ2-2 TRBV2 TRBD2 CASSETSGTPGKLFF
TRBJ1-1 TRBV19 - CASSKILTGTPNTEAFF
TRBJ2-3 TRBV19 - CASSNKDTQYF
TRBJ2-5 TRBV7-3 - CASSLTRDPQETQYF
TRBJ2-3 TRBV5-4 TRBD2 CASSVGSGGTLTDTQYF
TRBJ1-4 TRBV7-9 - CASSWDLQNEKLFF
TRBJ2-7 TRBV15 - CATSREMWDIYEQYF
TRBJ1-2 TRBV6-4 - CASSPGGAYGYTF
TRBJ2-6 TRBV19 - CASRETGTITSGANVLTF
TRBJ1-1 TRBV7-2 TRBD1 CASSVGQIHTEAFF
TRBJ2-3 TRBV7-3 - CASSLGGTDTQYF
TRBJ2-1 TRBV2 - CASRLAYEQFF
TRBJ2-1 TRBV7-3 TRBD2 CASSSLAGSYNEQFF
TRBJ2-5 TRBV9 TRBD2 CASSEGTSGGSYQETQYF
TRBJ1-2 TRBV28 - CASSLSDNGWGYTF
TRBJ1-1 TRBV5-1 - CASSVAGGTEAFF
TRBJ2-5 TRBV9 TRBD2 CASSVGTSGGQETQYF
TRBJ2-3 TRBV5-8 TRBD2 CASSSTSGADTQYF
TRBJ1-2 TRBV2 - CASSEQGINYGYTF
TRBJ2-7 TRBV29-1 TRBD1 CSVENPGTGYEQYF
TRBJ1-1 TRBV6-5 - CASSEVTGTEAFF
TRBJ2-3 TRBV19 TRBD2 CASSIISGGAPDTQYF
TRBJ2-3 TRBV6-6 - CASSYGPSLSTDTQYF